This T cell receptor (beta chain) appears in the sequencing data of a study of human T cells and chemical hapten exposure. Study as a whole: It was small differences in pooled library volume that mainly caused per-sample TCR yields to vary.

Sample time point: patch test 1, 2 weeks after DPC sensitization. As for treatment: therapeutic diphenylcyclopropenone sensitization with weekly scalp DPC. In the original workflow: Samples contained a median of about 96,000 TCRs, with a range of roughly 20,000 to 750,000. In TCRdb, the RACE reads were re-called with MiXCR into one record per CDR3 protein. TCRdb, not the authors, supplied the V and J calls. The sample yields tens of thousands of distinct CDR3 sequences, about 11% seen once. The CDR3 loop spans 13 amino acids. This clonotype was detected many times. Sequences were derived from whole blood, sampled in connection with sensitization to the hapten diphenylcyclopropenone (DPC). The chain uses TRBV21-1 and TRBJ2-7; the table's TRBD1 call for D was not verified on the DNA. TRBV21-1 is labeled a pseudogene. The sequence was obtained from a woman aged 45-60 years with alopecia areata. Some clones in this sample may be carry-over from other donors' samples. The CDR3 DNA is TGTGCCAGCAGCCCCCCCGGCGCTCGGGAGCAGTACTTC. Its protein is CASSPPGAREQYF.